This TCR beta chain was obtained from a study of cytomegalovirus exposure and HLA in healthy donors. Study-level results: Reports credit the classifier with highly specific, highly sensitive diagnosis of cytomegalovirus status. A later analysis showed TCR association rates differing by HLA locus, peaking at DRB1 and lowest at HLA-C.

It was with 60 Vbeta and 13 Jbeta primers that the PCR ran. Libraries were prepared by immunoSEQ multiplex PCR; TCRdb keeps only in-frame clonotypes and omits some of them. The table includes roughly 110,000 clones, 82% detected once. Regarding this clone: Its antigen remains unidentified.

The V gene's germline CDR1 is SGHRS and CDR2 YFSETQ. V lost 8 bases and J lost 1, with 12 bases in between. This CDR3 comprises 13 residues. This clonotype was obtained from a man aged 25-45 years in good health and CMV-seropositive. The rearrangement uses TRBV5-1 and TRBJ2-5, with a weak D call TRBD2 (5 bases). Sequencing was performed on PBMCs. CDR3 coding DNA: TGCGCCAGTGGGCGGGCAGTCCAAGAGACCCAGTACTTC. This sequence encodes CASGRAVQETQYF.